This passage covers 27 T cell receptor beta chains from one sample sequenced in a study of T cells in Graves' hyperthyroidism and ophthalmopathy. TCR beta CDR3 regions were amplified from RNA transcripts. TCR CDR3 regions were first amplified by RT-PCR with HTBI primers. TCRdb fed the multiplex PCR reads into MiXCR, producing one record per CDR3 protein. The sample gives roughly 500,000 distinct CDR3 sequences, 46% of which show up once; around 47% is in the top ten. The specimen was peripheral blood or thyroid tissue (not recorded which). The source of these receptors is an adult woman with Graves' disease, either hyperthyroidism or ophthalmopathy (not recorded which).

In this sample, this clonotype turned up many times. This chain uses TRBV5-1 with TRBJ2-7; TRBD1 matches 8 bases. Germline V gene data show CDR1 as SGHRS and CDR2 as YFSETQ. The CDR3 totals 13 residues. Trimming cost V 4 bases and J 5 bases; bases outside gene matches: 5. This chain's CDR3 is CASSEGTGDEQYF. The CDR3 coding sequence is TGCGCCAGCAGCGAGGGGACAGGAGACGAGCAGTACTTC.

The chain joins TRBV7-2 to TRBJ2-5; 9 bases line up with TRBD2. From germline, CDR1 is SGHTA and CDR2 FQGNSA. The CDR3 totals 16 residues. The V and J ends lost 0 bases and 1 base, in that order; junction bases with no gene match: 3. The CDR3 sequence: CASSLAAGGGQETQYF. The CDR3 DNA sequence: TGTGCCAGCAGCTTAGCTGCGGGAGGGGGCCAAGAGACCCAGTACTTC.

In its sample, this clonotype was seen many times. The V gene is TRBV7-2, the J gene TRBJ1-1; TRBD1 might be the D (5 bases). The CDR3 loop spans 14 amino acids. Germline-derived CDR1 and CDR2 are SGHTA and FQGNSA. The V and J ends lost 5 bases and 5 bases respectively, with 15 bases between them. The CDR3, as DNA: TGTGCCAGCAGCGCCCTCCGGGGGGGTACTGAAGCTTTCTTT. Residues: CASSALRGGTEAFF.

Concerning this clonotype: A much larger clone lies one base from this, so it may be a read error. This chain links TRBV7-9 with TRBJ1-1; maybe TRBD1 (6 bases). Germline V CDR1 and CDR2: SEHNR, FQNEAQ (reference sequence). The CDR3 spans 13 residues. The V and J ends lost 5 bases and 8 bases respectively, with 15 bases between them. As DNA, the CDR3 is TGTGCCAGCAGCCGCCAACAGGGAAGGGAAGCTTTCTTT. As protein: CASSRQQGREAFF.

This clonotype has only one observation. The rearrangement uses TRBV7-2 and TRBJ2-5, with unresolved D. Trimming pared 5 bases from V and 2 bases from J, leaving 12 bases between. The CDR3 has 14 residues. Germline values: CDR1 SGHTA, CDR2 FQGNSA. This chain's CDR3 is CASSPIPRQETQYF. The CDR3 DNA is TGTGCCAGCAGCCCCATCCCTAGGCAAGAGACCCAGTACTTC. The full variable domain, rest sourced from reference TRBV7-2 and TRBJ2-5, is GAGVSQSPSNKVTEKGKDVELRCDPISGHTALYWYRQSLGQGLEFLIYFQGNSAPDKSGLPSDRFSAERTGGSVSTLTIQRTQQEDSAVYLCASSPIPRQETQYFGPGTRLLVL.

A single count supports this clonotype. No conserved phenylalanine or tryptophan is present at the end of the CDR3, so a read error is the likely explanation. The V call is TRBV5-1, the J call TRBJ2-5; D not resolved. Germline CDR1 SGHRS, CDR2 YFSETQ. The CDR3 loop spans 11 amino acids. The CDR3 DNA follows: TGTGCCAGCAGTGAGAAGGAGACCCAGTACCTC. Protein sequence: CASSEKETQYL.

This clonotype was counted at least ten times. CDR3 coding DNA: TGTGCCAGCAGCGACAACCGGGGGACTGAAGCTTTCTTT. Protein product: CASSDNRGTEAFF. V and J are TRBV6-6 and TRBJ1-1; D possibly corresponds to TRBD1 (5 bases). Per the germline V gene, CDR1 is MNHNY and CDR2 is SVGAGI (reference sequence). V was trimmed by 6 bases and J by 5 bases, leaving 13 bases between them. This CDR3 region has 13 residues.

V is TRBV9 and J is TRBJ1-3, with D possibly TRBD1 on 6 matching bases. The CDR3 covers 12 residues. The ends were cut back, 7 bases at V and 4 bases at J, with 9 bases in the middle. The germline V gene has CDR1 SGDLS and CDR2 YYNGEE. In DNA, the CDR3 is TGTGCCAGCTCAGGGGACGGAAACACCATATATTTT. This codes for CASSGDGNTIYF.

This clonotype appeared a few times. A junction boundary mismatches the germline segment, possibly from a read error. The rearrangement links TRBV7-7 to TRBJ1-1; D uncertain. The CDR3 is 13 amino acids. Germline V gives CDR1 SSHAT, CDR2 FNYEAQ (reference sequence). The CDR3 reads CASSLNPSAEAFF. The CDR3 DNA reads TGTGCTAGCAGCTTAAATCCGTCCGCTGAAGCTTTCTTT.

Turning to this clonotype: This sequence may be a read error, since a much larger clone differs from it by one base. The V gene is TRBV28, the J gene TRBJ1-2; D is unclear. This CDR3 comprises 12 residues. V gave up 3 bases and J gave up 6 bases, with 8 bases separating them. Germline V gene data show CDR1 as MDHEN and CDR2 as SYDVKM. The CDR3 nucleotides are TGTGCCAGCAGTTTGACAAGCGATGGCTACACCTTC. Amino acids: CASSLTSDGYTF.

The J gene is TRBJ1-3, the V gene TRBV4-2; no reliable D call. The germline gives CDR1 LGHNA, CDR2 YNFKEQ. With 2 bases removed from V and 4 bases from J, the gap between germline ends came to 6 bases. The CDR3 totals 13 residues. CDR3 protein: CASSQHGGNTIYF. DNA for the CDR3: TGTGCCAGCAGCCAACACGGGGGAAACACCATATATTTT.

This clonotype showed up just a few times. V gene TRBV7-8 combines with J gene TRBJ1-2, with TRBD1 matching over 9 bases. This CDR3 spans 13 amino acids. Germline CDR1 reads SGHVS; CDR2 reads FQNEAQ. Germline trimming cut 5 bases from V and 8 bases from J; bases unmatched to any gene: 6. The CDR3 nucleotides read TGTGCCAGCAGCCGGACAGGGGCAGGAGGCTACACCTTC. Translated: CASSRTGAGGYTF. The complete variable domain, with remaining parts taken from reference TRBV7-8 and TRBJ1-2, reads GAGVSQSPRYKVAKRGQDVALRCDPISGHVSLFWYQQALGQGPEFLTYFQNEAQLDKSGLPSDRFFAERPEGSVSTLKIQRTQQEDSAVYLCASSRTGAGGYTFGSGTRLTVV.

V usage is TRBV7-2 and J usage is TRBJ2-7; D is undetermined. V shed 6 bases and J shed 3 bases, with 12 bases lying between them. This CDR3 spans 13 amino acids. The V gene's germline CDR1 is SGHTA and CDR2 FQGNSA. The CDR3 here is CASSSDVYYEQYF. Here the CDR3 DNA reads TGTGCCAGCAGTTCGGACGTATACTACGAGCAGTACTTC.

This clonotype was seen repeatedly, ten times or more. The chain links TRBV4-3 to TRBJ1-2; TRBD1 agrees at 8 bases. Germline CDR1 LGHNA, CDR2 YSLEER. The V segment lost 2 bases and the J segment 8 bases; nucleotides outside the gene matches: 4. The CDR3 totals 13 residues. This CDR3 is CASSQQTGVGYTF. The CDR3 DNA is TGCGCCAGCAGCCAACAGACAGGGGTAGGCTACACCTTC.

This clonotype appeared a few times. The V gene is TRBV7-2, the J gene TRBJ2-3; D remains unclear. This CDR3 is 15 amino acids long. Trimming cost V 4 bases and J 2 bases, with 13 bases left between them. The germline V gene has CDR1 SGHTA and CDR2 FQGNSA. In DNA form, the CDR3 reads TGTGCCAGCAGCTCTTCGCGCGGAGACACAGATACGCAGTATTTT. It codes for CASSSSRGDTDTQYF.

This clonotype was detected many times. V and J are TRBV7-9 and TRBJ2-5; no firm D call. The CDR3 length is 14 residues. Deletions cut 0 bases from V and 7 bases from J, with 12 bases between. Germline assignment: CDR1 SEHNR and CDR2 FQNEAQ (reference sequence). The CDR3 DNA is TGTGCCAGCAGCTTAGCCGGGTCCTCTGGGACCCAGTACTTC. Its translation is CASSLAGSSGTQYF.

The chain has TRBV9 and TRBJ1-3; 7 nucleotides align to TRBD1. The V gene end was trimmed by 3 bases and the J gene end by 2 bases; junction bases not matched to a gene: 2. The CDR3 loop spans 14 amino acids. Germline CDR1 and CDR2: SGDLS and YYNGEE. In DNA form, the CDR3 reads TGTGCCAGCAGCGCCGGGACAGCTGGAAACACCATATATTTT. Its translation is CASSAGTAGNTIYF.

As regards this clonotype: Likely a read error: the CDR3 ends without its conserved phenylalanine or tryptophan. The chain joins TRBV4-1 to TRBJ2-5; a possible D gene is TRBD2 (5 bases). Trimming shortened V by 0 bases and J by 5 bases, and 16 bases separated the two germline ends. CDR3 length: 16 residues. The germline gives CDR1 MGHRA, CDR2 YSYEKL. This chain's CDR3 is CASSQDRRPGMETQYL. DNA for the CDR3: TGCGCCAGCAGCCAAGATCGACGGCCGGGGATGGAGACCCAGTACCTC.

This clonotype was observed a single time. This chain uses TRBV20-1 with TRBJ1-1; the D gene is possibly TRBD1 (5 bases). Trimming stripped 1 base from V and 1 base from J, with 19 bases between. The CDR3 spans 17 residues. Germline V CDR1 and CDR2: DFQATT, SNEGSKA (reference sequence). The CDR3 is CSARGPGGWGKNTEAFF. CDR3 in DNA: TGCAGTGCTAGAGGCCCTGGCGGCTGGGGCAAGAACACTGAAGCTTTCTTT.

This clonotype was found many times. The chain uses TRBV9 and TRBJ1-2; 9 nucleotides agree with TRBD1. Germline-derived CDR1 and CDR2 are SGDLS and YYNGEE. The ends lost 6 bases at V and 4 bases at J; junction bases unmatched: 13. The CDR3 length is 16 residues. This chain's CDR3 is CASNWDRVTPRYGYTF. CDR3 DNA: TGTGCCAGCAACTGGGACAGGGTGACCCCGCGCTATGGCTACACCTTC.

This chain joins TRBV4-1 and TRBJ2-7, with 10 bases matching TRBD2. Germline V gene lookup returns CDR1 MGHRA and CDR2 YSYEKL. This CDR3 has 19 amino acids. The ends lost 4 bases at V and 4 bases at J; junction bases unmatched: 19. Here the CDR3 reads CASSLFVGVPGLALYEQYF. CDR3 in DNA: TGCGCCAGCAGCCTCTTCGTTGGTGTTCCGGGACTAGCGTTGTACGAGCAGTACTTC.

Regarding this clonotype: One end of the junction does not line up with germline, which may come from a read error. The chain combines TRBV24-1 with TRBJ2-7, with unresolved D. Looked up from germline, CDR1 is KGHDR and CDR2 is SFDVKD. The CDR3 totals 16 residues. CDR3 sequence: CANSEFDRVVSYEQYF. CDR3 DNA sequence: TGTGCCAACAGTGAATTTGATCGTGTAGTGTCCTACGAGCAGTACTTC.

Remarks on this clonotype: A much more abundant neighbour one base away suggests this may be a read error. This rearrangement joins TRBV11-2 to TRBJ1-6; 9 bases agree with TRBD1. The V gene's germline CDR1 is SGHAT and CDR2 FQNNGV. CDR3 length: 14 amino acids. CDR3 DNA sequence: TGTACCAGCAGCGGGGACAGGGTTGCCGGTGCCCTCCACTTT. This encodes CTSSGDRVAGALHF.

This clonotype was seen a few times. The chain uses TRBV7-2 and TRBJ1-4, with TRBD1 identical over 8 bases. This CDR3 spans 17 amino acids. Germline V lookup: CDR1 SGHTA, CDR2 FQGNSA. After removal of 3 bases from V and 10 bases from J, the junction contained 16 bases not matched to a gene. The CDR3 loop reads CASSFEPGQVPIGKLFF. Here the CDR3 DNA reads TGTGCCAGCAGCTTCGAACCGGGACAGGTGCCCATTGGAAAACTGTTTTTT. Based on the CDR3 plus reference TRBV7-2 and TRBJ1-4, the full variable domain is GAGVSQSPSNKVTEKGKDVELRCDPISGHTALYWYRQSLGQGLEFLIYFQGNSAPDKSGLPSDRFSAERTGGSVSTLTIQRTQQEDSAVYLCASSFEPGQVPIGKLFFGSGTQLSVL.

This clonotype was found many times. V gene TRBV7-9 combines with J gene TRBJ1-1; D uncertain. The CDR3 totals 13 residues. The germline CDR1 and CDR2 sequences are SEHNR and FQNEAQ (reference sequence). V shed 2 bases and J shed 10 bases, with 14 bases lying between them. In DNA, the CDR3 is TGTGCCAGCAGCTTATTAGGCCAAATGCGAGCTTTCTTT. Its protein is CASSLLGQMRAFF.

The CDR3 region has the DNA TGTGCCAGCAACCCCACAGGGGTTAATTCACCCCTCCACTTT. It yields the protein CASNPTGVNSPLHF. V gene TRBV2 combines with J gene TRBJ1-6; 7 nucleotides match TRBD1. The germline V gene encodes CDR1 SNHLY and CDR2 FYNNEI. The V and J ends lost 7 bases and 6 bases, in that order; junction bases with no gene match: 6. CDR3 length: 14 amino acids.

In the case of this clonotype: No DNA is shown, since the ends of the CDR3 on it are uncertain; the CDR3 is the one TCRdb lists. The chain employs TRBV10-2 and TRBJ1-1; the D call in the table, TRBD1, was not verified against the DNA. The CDR3 spans 18 residues, counting both ends. Germline CDR1 and CDR2: WSHSY and SAAADI. This CDR3 is CASSRDRLNQPQHFGAFF.